The present T cell receptor (beta chain) was sequenced within a study of shared clonotypes between healthy human individuals. Germline CDR1 reads MDHEN; CDR2 reads SYDVKM. V trimming: 6 bases; J trimming: 4 bases; junction bases outside the gene matches: 9. The CDR3 runs to 15 residues. This clone was seen more than once but under ten times. Method: immunoSEQ multiplex PCR; TCRdb's copy keeps in-frame clones and lacks some. The table has approximately 2,000,000 clones, approximately 90% seen once. The J gene is TRBJ1-5, the V gene TRBV28; 7 positions agree with TRBD1. The clonotype originates from a man aged 18 to 29 in good health. Some clones in this sample may be carry-over from other donors' samples. The sample taken for sequencing was naive CD4+ T cells from PBMCs. Documented subset: CD45RA+ positively selected. The CDR3 spells CASSDTGAVNQPQHF. Here the CDR3 DNA reads TGTGCCAGCAGCGACACAGGGGCCGTAAATCAGCCCCAGCATTTT.